Below are 21 T cell receptor beta chains sequenced from a single sample in a study of CD8+CD57+ T cells in acquired aplastic anemia. The TCR beta profiling, which covered VDJ combination and CDR3 sequence, was carried out using genomic DNA as the template. MiXCR, run by TCRdb on the reads, gives a single entry per CDR3 protein. There are about 190,000 distinct CDR3 sequences in the sample; around 59% occur only once, and about a sixth lies in the top ten. Sequenced material: sorted CD4+, CD8+, or CD8+CD57+ T cells (not recorded which) from PBMCs. These receptor sequences come from a human donor in good health, serving as a control.

J is TRBJ1-1 and V is TRBV27, with D possibly being TRBD1 (5 bases). Germline values: CDR1 MNHEY, CDR2 SMNVEV (reference sequence). V shed 5 bases and J shed 3 bases, with 19 bases lying between them. The CDR3 contains 16 residues. CDR3 coding DNA: TGTGCCAGCAGTCTCCGCGACAGACGGCGGGACACTGAAGCTTTCTTT. Protein product: CASSLRDRRRDTEAFF.

This clonotype was seen ten or more times. The chain couples TRBV7-9 to TRBJ1-2; 11 bases map to TRBD1. This CDR3 spans 13 amino acids. Losses at the gene ends were 5 bases for V and 10 bases for J; bases not matched to a gene: 6. Per germline, CDR1 SEHNR and CDR2 FQNEAQ (reference sequence). The CDR3 protein is CASSRGTGGNYTF. The CDR3 nucleotides read TGTGCCAGCAGCCGAGGGACAGGGGGGAACTACACCTTC.

The J gene is TRBJ1-2, the V gene TRBV10-3; 7 nucleotides match TRBD1. The CDR3 sequence is 14 residues long. From germline, CDR1 is ENHRY and CDR2 SYGVKD. V lost 10 bases, J lost 4 bases, and 12 bases stayed unmatched. CDR3 residues: CASSPQTGVYGYTF. CDR3 nucleotides: TGTGCCAGTAGTCCCCAAACAGGGGTCTATGGCTACACCTTC.

This clonotype has a count of ten or more. The genes are TRBV3-1 and TRBJ1-2, with a weak D call TRBD1 (5 bases). CDR1 LGHDT and CDR2 YNNKEL come from the germline V gene (reference sequence). V was shortened by 7 bases and J by 5 bases, with 14 bases between the two germline ends. This CDR3 region has 13 residues. CDR3 DNA sequence: TGTGCCAGCACCCGCCAGGGTTCTTATGGCTACACCTTC. This translates into CASTRQGSYGYTF.

This clonotype appeared once. The chain combines TRBV7-3 with TRBJ2-1; 10 nucleotides agree with TRBD2. The V gene end was trimmed by 3 bases and the J gene end by 5 bases; junction bases not matched to a gene: 4. This CDR3 spans 15 amino acids. CDR1 and CDR2 (germline): SGHTA, FQGTGA. Here the CDR3 reads CASSLERGGHNEQFF. The CDR3, as DNA: TGTGCCAGCAGCTTGGAGCGGGGGGGGCACAATGAGCAGTTCTTC.

The chain couples TRBV24-1 to TRBJ2-7; D is unclear. The germline V gene encodes CDR1 KGHDR and CDR2 SFDVKD. The CDR3 totals 14 residues. V was pared by 9 bases and J by 3 bases, with 17 bases between. As DNA, the CDR3 is TGTGCCACCGGGAACGTTGTGTCCCACTACGAGCAGTACGTC. Amino acids: CATGNVVSHYEQYV.

CDR3 sequence: CASSSPRGKLGAYTEAFF. Here the CDR3 DNA reads TGTGCCAGCAGCTCCCCTCGGGGCAAACTGGGGGCTTACACTGAAGCTTTCTTT. The gene calls are TRBV7-9 and TRBJ1-1, with D possibly matching TRBD1 (6 bases). The CDR3 is made up of 18 amino acids. Germline values: CDR1 SEHNR, CDR2 FQNEAQ (reference sequence). V lost 4 bases and J 3 bases, leaving 24 bases between the germline ends.

This clonotype was recorded once. The V call is TRBV2, the J call TRBJ2-3; 8 nucleotides agree with TRBD2. The CDR3 is made up of 16 amino acids. The V gene end was trimmed by 5 bases and the J gene end by 5 bases; junction bases not matched to a gene: 12. Germline-derived CDR1 and CDR2 are SNHLY and FYNNEI. CDR3 sequence (DNA): TGTGCCAGCAGTTGGGGGGTGGCGGGGGGCCTAGATACGCAGTATTTT. Protein sequence: CASSWGVAGGLDTQYF.

Details on this clonotype: This sequence may be a read error, since a much larger clone differs from it by one base. The rearrangement uses TRBV28 and TRBJ2-5, with 8 nucleotides matching TRBD2. Germline V gene data show CDR1 as MDHEN and CDR2 as SYDVKM. J was trimmed by 1 base and V by 3 bases; bases with no gene match: 4. The CDR3 covers 15 residues. CDR3 loop: CASSFFAGGQETQYF. The CDR3 DNA reads as TGTGCCAGCAGTTTTTTTGCGGGGGGCCAAGAGACCCAGTACTTC.

About this clonotype: This may come from a read error, since a much larger clone is one base off. The chain combines TRBV5-1 with TRBJ2-2; TRBD1 aligns across 9 bases. V dropped 7 bases and J dropped 0; count of bases not matched to a gene: 1. CDR3 length equals 14 residues. Germline V lookup: CDR1 SGHRS, CDR2 YFSETQ. Here the CDR3 DNA reads TGCGCCAGCGGGGACAGGGCGAACACCGGGGAGCTGTTTTTT. This translates into CASGDRANTGELFF.

V is TRBV19 and J is TRBJ1-1, with TRBD1 identical over 7 bases. CDR1 is LNHDA, CDR2 SQIVND, per germline (reference sequence). The CDR3 runs to 14 residues. The ends lost 7 bases at V and 5 bases at J; junction bases unmatched: 10. The CDR3, as DNA: TGTGCCAGTATTTTAACAGGGGCGGGGACTGAAGCTTTCTTT. It specifies CASILTGAGTEAFF.

V gene TRBV20-1 combines with J gene TRBJ2-3, with 9 bases identical to TRBD2. The V and J ends lost 5 bases and 4 bases, in that order; junction bases with no gene match: 10. There are 15 residues in the CDR3. CDR1 and CDR2 from the germline V gene are DFQATT and SNEGSKA (reference sequence). The CDR3 DNA reads TGCAGTGCTTATCCGACTAGCGGACGGGCAGATACGCAGTATTTT. This sequence encodes CSAYPTSGRADTQYF.

In its sample, this clonotype was seen a few times. A much larger clonotype is one base distant, so this may be a read error. The chain has TRBV7-9 and TRBJ1-3; D is ambiguous. The germline CDR1 and CDR2 sequences are SEHNR and FQNEAQ (reference sequence). The CDR3 extends over 14 amino acids. CDR3 DNA sequence: TGTGCCAGCAGAAGACGGAGCTCTGGAAACACCACATATTTT. Residues: CASRRRSSGNTTYF.

Comment on this clonotype: A read error may produce the germline difference seen at one junction end. The chain joins TRBV27 to TRBJ2-2; possibly TRBD2 for D (5 bases). The V gene's germline CDR1 is MNHEY and CDR2 SMNVEV (reference sequence). This CDR3 region has 10 residues. The CDR3 here is CRENAGELFF. CDR3 DNA sequence: TGTAGGGAGAACGCCGGGGAGCTGTTTTTT.

The chain links TRBV28 to TRBJ1-5, with D uncertain. Germline V gene lookup returns CDR1 MDHEN and CDR2 SYDVKM. This CDR3 has 18 amino acids. Trimming took off 5 bases at V and 2 bases at J, with 22 bases between the two ends. The CDR3 bases are TGTGCCAGCAGTCTAGGGTCGGACTTACATAATGGCAATCAGCCCCAGCATTTT. Encoded protein: CASSLGSDLHNGNQPQHF.

This clonotype was seen a handful of times. The rearrangement uses TRBV20-1 and TRBJ2-7; a possible D gene is TRBD2 (5 bases). The CDR3 covers 11 residues. Per germline, CDR1 DFQATT and CDR2 SNEGSKA (reference sequence). V lost 3 bases and J lost 7, with 10 bases in between. The CDR3 DNA reads TGCAGTGCTAGGGATCCGGGGGAGCAGTACTTC. Its translation is CSARDPGEQYF.

V gene TRBV5-1 combines with J gene TRBJ2-7; D is unclear. This CDR3 has 14 amino acids. Germline V gene lookup returns CDR1 SGHRS and CDR2 YFSETQ. Trimming removed 0 bases at V and 6 bases at J, with 13 bases between. The CDR3 DNA follows: TGCGCCAGCAGCTTGGGTCCTGATTGGGGCGAGCAGTACTTC. Its protein product is CASSLGPDWGEQYF.

This clonotype has a count of ten or more. V usage is TRBV7-3 and J usage is TRBJ2-4, with TRBD2 identical over 8 bases. V lost 1 base, J lost 1 base, and 6 bases stayed unmatched. The CDR3 is 17 residues long. CDR1 SGHTA and CDR2 FQGTGA come from the germline V gene. CDR3 loop: CASSLNGASGAKNIQYF. The DNA for the CDR3 is TGTGCCAGCAGCTTAAACGGTGCTAGCGGGGCCAAAAACATTCAGTACTTC.

About this clonotype: A read error may account for a junction end that differs from germline. CDR3 sequence (DNA): TGTGCCAGCAGCTTAGGGCGGTACACAGATACGCAGTGTTTT. This gives the protein CASSLGRYTDTQCF. The chain is built from TRBV7-2 and TRBJ2-3, with D unresolved. Germline V gives CDR1 SGHTA, CDR2 FQGNSA. The CDR3 sequence is 14 residues long.

There are many counts of this clonotype. The chain couples TRBV20-1 to TRBJ2-1; D is possibly TRBD2 (7 bases). Germline CDR1 is DFQATT and CDR2 is SNEGSKA (reference sequence). The CDR3 consists of 15 residues. Trimming removed 0 bases at V and 9 bases at J, with 18 bases between. CDR3 region: CSARDRGGFTGEQFF. CDR3 in DNA: TGCAGTGCTAGAGATAGGGGGGGCTTCACCGGTGAGCAGTTCTTC.

V and J are TRBV7-8 and TRBJ1-4, with 7 bases lining up with TRBD1. CDR1 is SGHVS, CDR2 FQNEAQ, per germline. J was trimmed by 8 bases and V by 5 bases; bases with no gene match: 5. CDR3 length: 13 amino acids. CDR3 protein: CASSQGVVEKLFF. CDR3 bases: TGTGCCAGCAGCCAGGGGGTGGTGGAAAAACTGTTTTTT.